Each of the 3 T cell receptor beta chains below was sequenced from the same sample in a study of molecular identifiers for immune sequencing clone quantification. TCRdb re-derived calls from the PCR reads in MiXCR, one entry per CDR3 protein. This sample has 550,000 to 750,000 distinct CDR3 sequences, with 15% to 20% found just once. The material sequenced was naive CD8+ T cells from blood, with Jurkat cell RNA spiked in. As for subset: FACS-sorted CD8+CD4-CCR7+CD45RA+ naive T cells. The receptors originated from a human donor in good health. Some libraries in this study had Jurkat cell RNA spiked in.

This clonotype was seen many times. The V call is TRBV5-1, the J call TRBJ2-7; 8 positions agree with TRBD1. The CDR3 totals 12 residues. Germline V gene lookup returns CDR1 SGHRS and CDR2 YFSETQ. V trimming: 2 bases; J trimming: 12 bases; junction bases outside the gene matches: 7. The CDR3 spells CASSFGTGWPYF. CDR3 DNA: TGCGCCAGCAGCTTCGGGACAGGTTGGCCGTACTTC.

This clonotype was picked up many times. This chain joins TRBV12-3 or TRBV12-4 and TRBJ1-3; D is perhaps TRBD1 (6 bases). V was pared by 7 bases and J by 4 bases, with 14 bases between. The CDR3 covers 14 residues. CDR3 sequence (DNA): TGTGCCAGCACCACGACAGGACCCGGAAACACCATATATTTT. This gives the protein CASTTTGPGNTIYF.

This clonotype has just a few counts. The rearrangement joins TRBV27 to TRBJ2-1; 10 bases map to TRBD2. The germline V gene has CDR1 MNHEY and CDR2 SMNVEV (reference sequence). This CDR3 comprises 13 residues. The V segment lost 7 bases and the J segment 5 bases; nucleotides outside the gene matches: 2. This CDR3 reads CASIAGGHNEQFF. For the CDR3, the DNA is TGTGCCAGCATAGCGGGGGGACACAATGAGCAGTTCTTC.